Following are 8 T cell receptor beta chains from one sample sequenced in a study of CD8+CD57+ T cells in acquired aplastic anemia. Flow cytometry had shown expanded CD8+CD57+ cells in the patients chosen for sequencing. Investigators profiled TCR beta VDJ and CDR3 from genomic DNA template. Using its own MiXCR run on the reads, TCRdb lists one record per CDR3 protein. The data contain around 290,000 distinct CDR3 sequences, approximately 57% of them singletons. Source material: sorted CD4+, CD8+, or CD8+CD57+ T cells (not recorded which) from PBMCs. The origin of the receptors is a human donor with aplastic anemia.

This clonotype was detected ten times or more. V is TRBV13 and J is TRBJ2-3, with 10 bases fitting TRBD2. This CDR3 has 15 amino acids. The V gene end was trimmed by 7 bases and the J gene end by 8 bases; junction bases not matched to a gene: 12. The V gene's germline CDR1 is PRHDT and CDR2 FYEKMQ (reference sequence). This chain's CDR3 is CASNRWSGGVSTQYF. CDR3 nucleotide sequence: TGTGCCAGCAACAGATGGAGCGGGGGGGTGAGTACGCAGTATTTT.

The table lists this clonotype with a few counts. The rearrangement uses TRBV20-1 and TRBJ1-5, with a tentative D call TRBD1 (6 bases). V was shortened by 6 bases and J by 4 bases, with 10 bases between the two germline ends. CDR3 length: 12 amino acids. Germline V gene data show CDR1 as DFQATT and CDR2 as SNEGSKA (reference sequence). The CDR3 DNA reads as TGCAGTGCAGGAGGGGGGAATCAGCCCCAGCATTTT. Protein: CSAGGGNQPQHF.

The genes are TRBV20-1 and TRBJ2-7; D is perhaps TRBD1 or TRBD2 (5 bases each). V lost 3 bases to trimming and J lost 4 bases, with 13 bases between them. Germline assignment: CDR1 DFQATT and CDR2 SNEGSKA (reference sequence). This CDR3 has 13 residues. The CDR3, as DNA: TGCAGTGCTAGTCTGGGACGGAATTACGAGCAGTACTTC. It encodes CSASLGRNYEQYF.

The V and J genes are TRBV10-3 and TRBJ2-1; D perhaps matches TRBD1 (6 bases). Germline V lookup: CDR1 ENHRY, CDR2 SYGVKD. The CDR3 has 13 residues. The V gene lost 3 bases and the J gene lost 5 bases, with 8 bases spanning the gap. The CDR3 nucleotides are TGTGCCATCAGTGACCGGACAGACAATGAGCAGTTCTTC. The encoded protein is CAISDRTDNEQFF.

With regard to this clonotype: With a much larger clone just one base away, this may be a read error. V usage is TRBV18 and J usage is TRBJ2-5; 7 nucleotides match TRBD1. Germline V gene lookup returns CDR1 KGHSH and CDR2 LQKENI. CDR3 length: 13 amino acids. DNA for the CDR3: TGTGCCAGCTTACAGGGGTTTCAAGAGGCCCAGTACTTC. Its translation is CASLQGFQEAQYF. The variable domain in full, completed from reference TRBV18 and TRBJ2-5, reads NAGVMQNPRHLVRRRGQEARLRCSPMKGHSHVYWYRQLPEEGLKFMVYLQKENIIDESGMPKERFSAEFPKEGPSILRIQQVVRGDSAAYFCASLQGFQEAQYFGPGTRLLVL.

The CDR3 protein is CASSLWVQGANEQFF. The CDR3 DNA reads TGCGCCAGCAGCTTGTGGGTGCAGGGGGCGAATGAGCAGTTCTTC. The chain uses TRBV5-1 and TRBJ2-1; 8 positions agree with TRBD1. In germline, CDR1 is SGHRS, CDR2 YFSETQ. The CDR3 is 15 residues long. Germline trimming cut 1 base from V and 7 bases from J; bases unmatched to any gene: 7.

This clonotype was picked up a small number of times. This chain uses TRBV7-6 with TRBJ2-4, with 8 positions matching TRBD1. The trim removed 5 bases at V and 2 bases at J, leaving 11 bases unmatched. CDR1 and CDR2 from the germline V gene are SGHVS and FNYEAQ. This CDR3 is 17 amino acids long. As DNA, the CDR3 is TGTGCCAGCAGCCCGCGTCGGACAGGGTTGACCAAAAACATTCAGTACTTC. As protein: CASSPRRTGLTKNIQYF.

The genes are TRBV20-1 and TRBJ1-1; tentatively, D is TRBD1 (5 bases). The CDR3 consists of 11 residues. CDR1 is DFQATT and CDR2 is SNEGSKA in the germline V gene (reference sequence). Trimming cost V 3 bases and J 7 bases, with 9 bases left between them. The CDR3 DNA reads TGCAGTGCTAGGAGGGGACGTGAAGCTTTCTTT. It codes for CSARRGREAFF.